This is a list of T cell receptor beta chains from one sample in a study of shared clonotypes between healthy human individuals. Sequencing was performed with immunoSEQ multiplex PCR; in TCRdb, only in-frame clones are kept and a portion is missing. The sample records about 2 million clones, around 95% being singletons. Sequencing was performed on naive CD4+ T cells sorted from blood. The receptors were gathered from a young man in good health. Both conserved end residues are part of each CDR3. Each record gives: clone size, J gene, D gene, V gene, CDR3 DNA, CDR3 protein. D genes are given only for firm matches. Expanded clones are given a class, and other clones once, few, many or no size at all.

size: -; J: TRBJ2-7; D: TRBD1; V: TRBV15; DNA: TGTGCCACCAGCAGGGGACAGGCCGCAAAGCAGTACTTC; CDR3: CATSRGQAAKQYF
size: -; J: TRBJ2-3; D: -; V: TRBV5-1; DNA: TGCGCCAGCAGCTTGGGAGGCCCAGATACGCAGTATTTT; CDR3: CASSLGGPDTQYF
size: -; J: TRBJ2-5; D: TRBD2; V: TRBV7-2; DNA: TGTGCCAGCAGCTTAGAGAAGGTGAAGCGGGAGAGATTGGAGACCCAGTACTTC; CDR3: CASSLEKVKRERLETQYF
size: -; J: TRBJ2-1; D: TRBD1; V: TRBV6-1; DNA: TGTGCCAGCAAACAGGGGGTAGTCTCCTACAATGAGCAGTTCTTC; CDR3: CASKQGVVSYNEQFF
size: -; J: TRBJ2-3; D: TRBD2; V: TRBV7-2; DNA: TGTGCCAGCAGCTTTAGCGGGAGGGAGACAGATACGCAGTATTTT; CDR3: CASSFSGRETDTQYF
size: -; J: TRBJ2-3; D: -; V: TRBV7-3; DNA: TGTGCCAGCAGCTCGGTGGGACCCGGTGGCGCAGATACGCAGTATTTT; CDR3: CASSSVGPGGADTQYF
size: -; J: TRBJ2-7; D: -; V: TRBV30; DNA: TGTGCCTACCGACAGGACTACGAGCAGTACTTC; CDR3: CAYRQDYEQYF
size: once; J: TRBJ1-1; D: -; V: TRBV6-6; DNA: TGTGCCAGCAGTTACTCGATGGGGGACACTGAAGCTTTCTTT; CDR3: CASSYSMGDTEAFF
size: -; J: TRBJ2-5; D: -; V: TRBV19; DNA: TGTGCCAGTAGCACTTCAGGGGTAGGAGAGACCCAGTACTTC; CDR3: CASSTSGVGETQYF
size: -; J: TRBJ2-5; D: -; V: TRBV5-1; DNA: TGCGCCAGCACCACTTTCGGGACGGGAGAGACCCAGTACTTC; CDR3: CASTTFGTGETQYF
size: -; J: TRBJ1-2; D: -; V: TRBV11-2; DNA: TGTGCCAGCAGCTCCCTTCGGGGCTACACCTTC; CDR3: CASSSLRGYTF
size: -; J: TRBJ2-3; D: TRBD2; V: TRBV7-2; DNA: TGTGCCAGCAGCCCGGGGGGGACTTCGGGCAAGGATACGCAGTATTTT; CDR3: CASSPGGTSGKDTQYF
size: once; J: TRBJ2-1; D: TRBD2; V: TRBV19; DNA: TGTGCCAGTAGGAGGGGAGGGTCCAATGAGCAGTTCTTC; CDR3: CASRRGGSNEQFF
size: once; J: TRBJ1-5; D: -; V: TRBV18; DNA: TGTGCCAGCTCACCAGGGGTGAATCAGCCCCAGCATTTT; CDR3: CASSPGVNQPQHF
size: -; J: TRBJ2-3; D: -; V: TRBV27; DNA: TGTGCCAGCAGCGGCTTTGATACGCAGTATTTT; CDR3: CASSGFDTQYF